The 22 T cell receptor beta chains listed next were all sequenced from one sample in a study of CD4+ T cells in melanoma. Data came from immunoSEQ multiplex PCR; TCRdb stores just in-frame clones and leaves some out. The repertoire consists of some 120,000 clones, with 92% occurring once and the leading ten covering approximately 3.5%. Input material: peripheral blood. The receptors shown here come from a human donor with melanoma.

This chain joins TRBV19 and TRBJ1-1, with D possibly matching TRBD1 (5 bases). V was trimmed by 7 bases and J by 1 base, leaving 22 bases between them. The CDR3 consists of 17 residues. Looked up from germline, CDR1 is LNHDA and CDR2 is SQIVND (reference sequence). In nucleotides, the CDR3 is TGTGCCAGTACCCTACGGGCAGGGAGTATCGGGAACACTGAAGCTTTCTTT. Translating gives CASTLRAGSIGNTEAFF.

This chain links TRBV28 with TRBJ1-2; 8 nucleotides align to TRBD1. Germline lookup yields CDR1 MDHEN and CDR2 SYDVKM. The V segment lost 6 bases and the J segment 4 bases; nucleotides outside the gene matches: 7. The CDR3 totals 14 residues. This CDR3 reads CASRQGAQSYGYTF. DNA for the CDR3: TGTGCCAGCAGGCAGGGGGCCCAATCCTATGGCTACACCTTC.

With respect to this clone: One junction end disagrees with the germline gene, perhaps due to a read error. This chain joins TRBV2 and TRBJ2-5; D remains ambiguous. Per the germline V gene, CDR1 is SNHLY and CDR2 is FYNNEI. This CDR3 contains 10 residues. The chain's CDR3 is CASREETQYF. The CDR3 DNA reads TGTGCCAGCAGGGAAGAGACCCAGTACTTC.

This chain connects TRBV7-9 to TRBJ2-7, with 11 bases that match TRBD1. The length of the CDR3 is 15 residues. V lost 0 bases, J lost 3 bases, and 1 base stayed unmatched. CDR1 is SEHNR, CDR2 FQNEAQ, per germline (reference sequence). CDR3 coding DNA: TGTGCCAGCAGCTTAGCGGGGACAGGGGGCTACGAGCAGTACTTC. It translates to CASSLAGTGGYEQYF.

The chain links TRBV7-9 to TRBJ2-1; 8 nucleotides match TRBD2. Germline V gene sequence: CDR1 SEHNR, CDR2 FQNEAQ (reference sequence). J gave up 6 bases and V 1 base, and 8 bases lay outside the gene matches. This CDR3 region has 16 residues. CDR3 residues: CASSLVSGLAVNEQFF. CDR3 in DNA: TGTGCCAGCAGCTTAGTTTCCGGACTAGCTGTCAATGAGCAGTTCTTC.

The chain is built from TRBV27 and TRBJ2-3; a weak D match, TRBD2 (5 bases). CDR3 size: 14 residues. Trimming stripped 5 bases from V and 6 bases from J, with 15 bases between. CDR1 is MNHEY, CDR2 SMNVEV, per germline (reference sequence). CDR3 sequence reads: CASSARTLQDTQYF. As DNA, the CDR3 is TGTGCCAGCAGTGCACGGACTCTTCAGGATACGCAGTATTTT.

V and J are TRBV19 and TRBJ2-5; 8 bases map to TRBD2. CDR1 and CDR2 (germline): LNHDA, SQIVND (reference sequence). J gave up 1 base and V 5 bases, and 9 bases lay outside the gene matches. The CDR3 has 16 amino acids. CDR3 nucleotides: TGTGCCAGTAGTTCGCGAGGCGCGGGGGGCCAAGAGACCCAGTACTTC. As protein: CASSSRGAGGQETQYF.

This sequence joins TRBV6-6 and TRBJ2-2; 12 bases agree with TRBD1. In germline, CDR1 is MNHNY, CDR2 SVGAGI (reference sequence). The CDR3 totals 16 residues. Losses at the gene ends were 2 bases for V and 3 bases for J; bases not matched to a gene: 1. CDR3 in DNA: TGTGCCAGCAGTTACGGGACAGGGGGCCACACCGGGGAGCTGTTTTTT. Amino acid sequence: CASSYGTGGHTGELFF.

There are a few counts of this clone. Germline and junction disagree at one end, which may indicate a read error. This chain uses TRBV5-4 with TRBJ2-5; unclear D gene. The CDR3 length is 13 residues. The germline V gene encodes CDR1 SGHNT and CDR2 YYREEE (reference sequence). The CDR3 sequence is CASSLGAPEAQYF. CDR3 nucleotides: TGTGCCAGCAGCTTGGGGGCGCCAGAGGCCCAGTACTTC.

This CDR3 is CASSLDRGNYGYTF. As DNA, the CDR3 is TGTGCCAGCAGCTTAGATAGGGGCAACTATGGCTACACCTTC. The chain combines TRBV7-2 with TRBJ1-2, with D tentatively TRBD1 (5 bases). Germline CDR1 SGHTA, CDR2 FQGNSA. This CDR3 has 14 amino acids. V was shortened by 1 base and J by 2 bases, with 8 bases between the two germline ends.

V gene TRBV4-1 combines with J gene TRBJ2-5; possibly TRBD1 for D (6 bases). Trimming took off 1 base at V and 5 bases at J, with 14 bases between the two ends. CDR3 length: 15 residues. Germline V gives CDR1 MGHRA, CDR2 YSYEKL. The CDR3 region is CASSQGPGVDETQYF. The CDR3 coding sequence is TGCGCCAGCAGCCAAGGCCCAGGGGTAGACGAGACCCAGTACTTC.

J is TRBJ2-1 and V is TRBV7-9, with TRBD1 as a possible D gene (6 bases). Trimming took 2 bases from V and 8 from J, leaving 7 bases between them. The germline V gene encodes CDR1 SEHNR and CDR2 FQNEAQ (reference sequence). The CDR3 runs to 12 residues. As DNA, the CDR3 is TGTGCCAGCAGCTTACAGGGGTATGAGCAGTTCTTC. Protein: CASSLQGYEQFF.

The chain has TRBV9 and TRBJ2-7; the match to TRBD2 covers 11 bases. The V and J ends lost 0 bases and 6 bases, in that order; junction bases with no gene match: 5. CDR3 size: 15 residues. Germline V lookup: CDR1 SGDLS, CDR2 YYNGEE. The CDR3 nucleotides read TGTGCCAGCAGCGTAGTAGCGGGAGGGATGGGCGAGCAGTACTTC. Its translation is CASSVVAGGMGEQYF.

The genes are TRBV9 and TRBJ2-5, with D perhaps TRBD1 or TRBD2 (6 bases each). V lost 4 bases and J 4 bases, leaving 20 bases between the germline ends. Germline-derived CDR1 and CDR2 are SGDLS and YYNGEE. The CDR3 is 16 amino acids. The CDR3 DNA is TGTGCCAGCAGCCCCCTCGGGGGCTTCGAGGGAGAGACCCAGTACTTC. As protein: CASSPLGGFEGETQYF.

The CDR3 reads CASSEQGQGIIKNIQYF. The CDR3 DNA is TGTGCCAGCAGTGAGCAGGGACAGGGGATTATCAAAAACATTCAGTACTTC. The rearrangement uses TRBV6-1 and TRBJ2-4, with 10 bases fitting TRBD1. With 3 bases clipped from V and 3 bases from J, the junction kept 8 bases outside the gene matches. Germline V gene lookup returns CDR1 MNHNS and CDR2 SASEGT. This CDR3 has 17 residues.

The chain carries TRBV30 and TRBJ2-3; D ambiguous. Trimming took off 0 bases at V and 2 bases at J, with 6 bases between the two ends. Germline loops: CDR1 GTSNPN, CDR2 SVGIG (reference sequence). This CDR3 spans 13 amino acids. The CDR3 sequence is CAWSVDFTDTQYF. The CDR3 DNA sequence: TGTGCCTGGAGTGTAGATTTCACAGATACGCAGTATTTT.

This chain connects TRBV4-2 to TRBJ2-3; 12 bases line up with TRBD2. The CDR3 loop spans 20 amino acids. CDR1 is LGHNA and CDR2 is YNFKEQ in the germline V gene. Trimming cost V 3 bases and J 0 bases; bases outside gene matches: 13. CDR3 nucleotide sequence: TGTGCCAGCAGCCAGAGCCCCCCTAGCGGGGGGGTGTATAGCACAGATACGCAGTATTTT. It codes for CASSQSPPSGGVYSTDTQYF.

V gene TRBV10-3 combines with J gene TRBJ2-3; TRBD2 agrees at 7 bases. The length of the CDR3 is 15 residues. The ends lost 0 bases at V and 5 bases at J; junction bases unmatched: 5. Germline CDR1 is ENHRY and CDR2 is SYGVKD. The CDR3 is CAISESGRGGDTQYF. The CDR3 nucleotides read TGTGCCATCAGTGAGTCGGGGAGGGGAGGAGATACGCAGTATTTT.

CDR3 residues: CSVTTGLVGNQPQHF. The CDR3 nucleotides read TGCAGCGTTACGACAGGATTGGTGGGGAATCAGCCCCAGCATTTT. The chain combines TRBV29-1 with TRBJ1-5; tentative D call: TRBD1 (6 bases). The CDR3 has 15 residues. With 5 bases removed from V and 4 bases from J, the gap between germline ends came to 18 bases. Germline V gives CDR1 SQVTM, CDR2 ANQGSEA.

This clone occurred once. This chain links TRBV7-3 with TRBJ2-7; D is unclear. CDR3 length equals 13 residues. Per germline, CDR1 SGHTA and CDR2 FQGTGA. V dropped 0 bases and J dropped 6 bases, with 9 bases sitting between them. CDR3 protein: CASSLTSAAEQYF. CDR3 in DNA: TGTGCCAGCAGCTTAACGTCGGCTGCCGAGCAGTACTTC.

This clone was found a few times. The V call is TRBV30, the J call TRBJ1-4, with D perhaps matching TRBD1 (5 bases). The V end lost 0 bases, the J end lost 3 bases, and 17 bases lay between the germline ends. Per germline, CDR1 GTSNPN and CDR2 SVGIG (reference sequence). CDR3 length equals 17 residues. DNA of the CDR3: TGTGCCTGGAGTGTTTTCGGCAGGGATCGGTCTAATGAAAAACTGTTTTTT. Amino acids: CAWSVFGRDRSNEKLFF.

The chain uses TRBV28 and TRBJ1-1, with TRBD1 identical over 7 bases. J was trimmed by 8 bases and V by 6 bases; bases with no gene match: 15. The CDR3 length is 15 residues. Germline V gene data show CDR1 as MDHEN and CDR2 as SYDVKM. The CDR3 DNA is TGTGCCAGCAGACCTTTACAGGGGCCGCATGGGGAAGCTTTCTTT. Translation gives CASRPLQGPHGEAFF.